This is a list of T cell receptor beta chains from one sample in a study of cytomegalovirus exposure and HLA in healthy donors. Data came from immunoSEQ multiplex PCR; TCRdb stores just in-frame clones and leaves some out. In the table there are over 110,000 clones, roughly four fifths of which are singletons. Sequenced: PBMCs. The receptors come from a male donor in good health and CMV-seronegative. The conserved cysteine and the conserved F or W are not part of the CDR3 here. Fields, in order: V gene, J gene, CDR3 protein.

V gene: TRBV9
J gene: TRBJ2-4
CDR3 protein: ASSANYRGKDIQY

V gene: TRBV30
J gene: TRBJ2-5
CDR3 protein: AWSVLAGETQY

V gene: TRBV9
J gene: TRBJ2-1
CDR3 protein: ASSTARGTSYNEQF

V gene: TRBV30
J gene: TRBJ2-1
CDR3 protein: AWNGGLRNEQF

V gene: TRBV2
J gene: TRBJ1-2
CDR3 protein: ASNGQVLHGYT

V gene: TRBV30
J gene: TRBJ2-1
CDR3 protein: AWSTGSFVEQF

V gene: TRBV9
J gene: TRBJ1-1
CDR3 protein: ASSVVAYTEAF

V gene: TRBV28
J gene: TRBJ2-7
CDR3 protein: ASSLPGGGVNEQY

V gene: TRBV6-6
J gene: TRBJ2-7
CDR3 protein: ASTQPVSGTYEQY

V gene: TRBV6-1
J gene: TRBJ2-1
CDR3 protein: ASSEIANNWNEQF

V gene: TRBV10-1
J gene: TRBJ2-1
CDR3 protein: ASSLSGSLTEQF

V gene: TRBV29-1
J gene: TRBJ2-1
CDR3 protein: SVEVGTRNEQF

V gene: TRBV5-8
J gene: TRBJ2-2
CDR3 protein: ASSPTDNTGELF

V gene: TRBV7-2
J gene: TRBJ2-7
CDR3 protein: ASSPGTGLAYEQY

V gene: TRBV7-3
J gene: TRBJ2-1
CDR3 protein: ASSSPDSIRSNEQF

V gene: TRBV7-9
J gene: TRBJ1-1
CDR3 protein: ASSRGVAEAF

V gene: TRBV6-5
J gene: TRBJ2-7
CDR3 protein: ASSYGLAGLYEQY

V gene: TRBV7-9
J gene: TRBJ2-3
CDR3 protein: ASSSPLTDTQY

V gene: TRBV15
J gene: TRBJ1-2
CDR3 protein: ATSRERGTNYGYT

V gene: TRBV4-3
J gene: TRBJ2-3
CDR3 protein: ASSPVSTDTQY

V gene: TRBV27
J gene: TRBJ2-7
CDR3 protein: ASSYRGAYEQY

V gene: TRBV29-1
J gene: TRBJ2-7
CDR3 protein: SVEVQGQGAYEQY

V gene: TRBV28
J gene: TRBJ1-5
CDR3 protein: ASSPEGRGIQPQH

V gene: TRBV4-3
J gene: TRBJ2-7
CDR3 protein: ASSQDWARDGYEQY

V gene: TRBV11-2
J gene: TRBJ1-1
CDR3 protein: ASSLGYGNTEAF

V gene: TRBV6-6
J gene: TRBJ2-5
CDR3 protein: ASSYLSGFPETQY

V gene: TRBV27
J gene: TRBJ2-2
CDR3 protein: ASSSRGLNTGELF

V gene: TRBV21-1
J gene: TRBJ2-7
CDR3 protein: ASSKPLAGSYEQY

V gene: TRBV4-1
J gene: TRBJ2-7
CDR3 protein: ASSLMGTGDHEQY

V gene: TRBV5-6
J gene: TRBJ2-5
CDR3 protein: ASSRSRDQETQY

V gene: TRBV4-3
J gene: TRBJ1-2
CDR3 protein: ASSQVQGARGYT

V gene: TRBV5-1
J gene: TRBJ2-7
CDR3 protein: ASSLAGGLDEQY

V gene: TRBV11-2
J gene: TRBJ2-7
CDR3 protein: ASSSDRGQSQY

V gene: TRBV9
J gene: TRBJ2-3
CDR3 protein: ASSPPPGTYTDTQY

V gene: TRBV29-1
J gene: TRBJ2-7
CDR3 protein: SVVLAGEQY

V gene: TRBV7-2
J gene: TRBJ2-1
CDR3 protein: ASSLSAGVSNEQF

V gene: TRBV28
J gene: TRBJ2-5
CDR3 protein: ASRPTGEETQY

V gene: TRBV27
J gene: TRBJ2-7
CDR3 protein: ASSLTGSAREQY

V gene: TRBV25-1
J gene: TRBJ1-4
CDR3 protein: ASSDPRVSTNEKLF

V gene: TRBV18
J gene: TRBJ2-7
CDR3 protein: ASSPRPAGEDEQY

V gene: TRBV11-2
J gene: TRBJ2-6
CDR3 protein: ASSSRFGANVLT

V gene: TRBV7-9
J gene: TRBJ2-3
CDR3 protein: ASSSQREGENTQY

V gene: TRBV6-5
J gene: TRBJ1-1
CDR3 protein: ASSFRRGNTEAF

V gene: TRBV9
J gene: TRBJ2-2
CDR3 protein: ASSVGVEGGTGELF

V gene: TRBV19
J gene: TRBJ2-6
CDR3 protein: ASTNSTGANVLT

V gene: TRBV30
J gene: TRBJ2-7
CDR3 protein: AWSVQSGAEQY

V gene: TRBV6-5
J gene: TRBJ2-7
CDR3 protein: ASSDTGRNEQY

V gene: TRBV25-1
J gene: TRBJ2-2
CDR3 protein: ASSEYYQAGGTSGELF

V gene: TRBV19
J gene: TRBJ2-3
CDR3 protein: ASSMEGTSGIWTDTQY

V gene: TRBV7-9
J gene: TRBJ2-3
CDR3 protein: ASSSLIDTQY

V gene: TRBV18
J gene: TRBJ2-2
CDR3 protein: ASSPPKDTYTGELF

V gene: TRBV15
J gene: TRBJ1-5
CDR3 protein: ATSSGTGLEGFNQPQH

V gene: TRBV6-6
J gene: TRBJ1-1
CDR3 protein: ASRQGARTEAF

V gene: TRBV7-2
J gene: TRBJ2-4
CDR3 protein: ASSLGLAIQY

V gene: TRBV7-9
J gene: TRBJ2-2
CDR3 protein: ASSSGQGGELF

V gene: TRBV7-3
J gene: TRBJ2-1
CDR3 protein: ASSSRDNEQF

V gene: TRBV7-8
J gene: TRBJ2-3
CDR3 protein: ASSLGLAGFTDTQY

V gene: TRBV28
J gene: TRBJ2-4
CDR3 protein: ASSSRKGVWNIQY